The source of this T cell receptor (beta chain) is a study of T cell responses to AZD1222 COVID-19 vaccine. Study-level findings and limits: There were mostly white British donors and more females than males, and clonal diversity was possibly underestimated.

Germline values: CDR1 MDHEN, CDR2 SYDVKM. Between the trimmed V and J ends, which lost 1 base and 4 bases, there was a span of 13 bases. CDR3 length: 16 residues. Second-dose intervals near 4 or 12 weeks were combined. Some clones are missing from TCRdb's copy, which holds only in-frame ones; the method was immunoSEQ multiplex PCR. The profile shows over 100,000 clones, roughly 88% of them singletons. Worth noting for this clone: Its antigen remains unidentified.

The source is an adult who received the AZD1222 COVID-19 vaccine. Material: peripheral blood, obtained 28 days after the second AZD1222 dose. J is TRBJ2-2 and V is TRBV28, with TRBD2 as a possible D gene (7 bases). For the CDR3, the DNA is TGTGCCAGCAGTTTATCACGGGGGGCTGGCACCGGGGAGCTGTTTTTT. This codes for CASSLSRGAGTGELFF.